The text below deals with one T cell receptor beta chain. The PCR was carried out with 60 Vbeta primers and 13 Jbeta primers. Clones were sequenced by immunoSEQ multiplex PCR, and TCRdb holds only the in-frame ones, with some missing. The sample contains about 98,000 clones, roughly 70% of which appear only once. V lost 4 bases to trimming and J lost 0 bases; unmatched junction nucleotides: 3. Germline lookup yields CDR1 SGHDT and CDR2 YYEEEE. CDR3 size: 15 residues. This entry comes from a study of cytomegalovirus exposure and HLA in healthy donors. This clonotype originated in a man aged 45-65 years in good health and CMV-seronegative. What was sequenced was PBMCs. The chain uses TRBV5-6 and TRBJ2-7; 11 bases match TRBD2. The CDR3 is CASSRLAGGSYEQYF. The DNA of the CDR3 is TGTGCCAGCAGCCGCCTAGCGGGGGGCTCCTACGAGCAGTACTTC. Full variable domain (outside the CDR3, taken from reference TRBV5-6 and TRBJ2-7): DAGVTQSPTHLIKTRGQQVTLRCSPKSGHDTVSWYQQALGQGPQFIFQYYEEEERQRGNFPDRFSGHQFPNYSSELNVNALLLGDSALYLCASSRLAGGSYEQYFGPGTRLTVT.